This T cell receptor (beta chain) came from a study of T cells after yellow fever vaccination. Study-wide points: Clonotypes shared by both compartments, CD4 and CD8, made up a small share. Post-booster reappearance was seen for most primary-vaccination clones (roughly 97% CD4, 80% to 90% CD8).

Via MiXCR, TCRdb re-called the 5' RACE reads, giving one row per CDR3 protein. The sample yields 300,000 to 350,000 distinct CDR3 sequences, about 10% seen once. Points on this clonotype: The antigen remains undetermined.

This CDR3 has 15 residues. The germline V and J ends were trimmed by 0 bases and 5 bases, with 11 bases remaining between them. Germline loops: CDR1 LGHNA, CDR2 YNFKEQ. The V call is TRBV4-2, the J call TRBJ1-5; D possibly corresponds to TRBD1 (5 bases). The material was CD4+ T cells sorted from PBMCs, obtained 45 days after the yellow fever booster vaccination. The sequence was obtained from a young man who received the YFV17D yellow fever vaccine. CDR3 loop: CASSQDPTGDQPQHF. The CDR3 nucleotides are TGTGCCAGCAGCCAAGATCCAACAGGTGATCAGCCCCAGCATTTT.